This T cell receptor beta chain stems from a study of blood T cell repertoires in COVID-19. Germline V lookup: CDR1 LGHDT, CDR2 YNNKEL (reference sequence). Between the trimmed V and J ends, which lost 7 bases and 2 bases, there was a span of 20 bases. The CDR3 loop spans 16 amino acids. This study enrolled people aged roughly 18 to 100 from 24 US geographic areas. Participants had their cohort set by participant-reported clinical history. Here immunoSEQ multiplex PCR was the method, and the copy in TCRdb shows in-frame clones only, minus some. The table includes fewer than 450,000 clones, 88% detected once.

This chain links TRBV3-1 (or the pseudogene TRBV3-2) with TRBJ1-2; D not resolved. The TCR originated in a woman in her late teens or twenties who had recovered from COVID-19. Source material: PBMCs or T cells enriched from blood (not recorded which). The CDR3 spells CASILLQTRKNYGYTF. As DNA, the CDR3 is TGTGCCAGCATCCTCTTGCAGACTAGGAAAAACTATGGCTACACCTTC.